The entry below describes one T cell receptor beta chain. Its antigen is not identified. Using immunoSEQ multiplex PCR, the repertoire was profiled, and TCRdb retains in-frame clones only, with some absent. In the table there are more than 95,000 clones, 70% to 90% of which are singletons. The data were taken from a study of T cell responses to AZD1222 COVID-19 vaccine. Study-wide points: Distributed over spike, vaccine-associated CD4 TCRs predominated at 160-218 and 743-854. Only six AZD1222 recipients tested seropositive at baseline. Donors in the cohort were predominantly white British and more often female, and clonal diversity was possibly underestimated. Regions left unmutated in variants are reportedly the target of nearly half of spike-specific TCRs.

J gave up 7 bases and V 7 bases, and 9 bases lay outside the gene matches. This CDR3 region has 13 residues. CDR1 and CDR2 from the germline V gene are SNHLY and FYNNEI. The sequences come from peripheral blood, collected on day 0 of AZD1222 vaccination. The clonotype comes from an adult in good health. This chain uses TRBV2 with TRBJ1-1, with 7 bases matching TRBD1. The CDR3 DNA reads TGTGCCAGCATTATCGAGACAGGGATTGAAGCTTTCTTT. Its protein product is CASIIETGIEAFF.